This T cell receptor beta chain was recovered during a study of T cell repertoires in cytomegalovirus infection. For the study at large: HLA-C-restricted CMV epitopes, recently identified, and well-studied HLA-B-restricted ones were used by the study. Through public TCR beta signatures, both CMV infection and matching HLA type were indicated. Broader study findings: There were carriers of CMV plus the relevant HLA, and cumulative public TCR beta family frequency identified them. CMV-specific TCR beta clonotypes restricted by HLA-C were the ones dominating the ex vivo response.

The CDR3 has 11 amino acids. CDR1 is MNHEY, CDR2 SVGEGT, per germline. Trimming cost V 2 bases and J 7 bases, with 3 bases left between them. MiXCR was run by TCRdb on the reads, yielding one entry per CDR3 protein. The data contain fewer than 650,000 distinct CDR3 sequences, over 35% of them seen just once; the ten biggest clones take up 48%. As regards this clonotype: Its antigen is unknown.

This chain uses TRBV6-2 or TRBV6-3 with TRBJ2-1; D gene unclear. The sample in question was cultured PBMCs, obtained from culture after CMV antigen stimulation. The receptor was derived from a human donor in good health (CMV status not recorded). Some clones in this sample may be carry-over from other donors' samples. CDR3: CASSYGNEQFF. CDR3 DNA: TGTGCCAGCAGTTACGGGAATGAGCAGTTCTTC.